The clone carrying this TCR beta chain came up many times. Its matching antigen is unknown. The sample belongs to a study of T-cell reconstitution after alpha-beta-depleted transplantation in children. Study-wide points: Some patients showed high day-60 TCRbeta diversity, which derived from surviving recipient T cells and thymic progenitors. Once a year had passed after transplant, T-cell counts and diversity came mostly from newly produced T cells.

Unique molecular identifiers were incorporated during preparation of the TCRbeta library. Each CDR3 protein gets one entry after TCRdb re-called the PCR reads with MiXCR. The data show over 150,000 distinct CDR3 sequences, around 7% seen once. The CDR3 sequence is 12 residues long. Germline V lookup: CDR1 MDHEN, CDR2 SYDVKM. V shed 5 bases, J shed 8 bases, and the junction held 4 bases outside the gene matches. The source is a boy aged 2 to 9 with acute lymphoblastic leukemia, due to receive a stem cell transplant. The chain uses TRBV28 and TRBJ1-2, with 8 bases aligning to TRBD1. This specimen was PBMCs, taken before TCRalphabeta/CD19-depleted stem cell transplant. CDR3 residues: CASSGSGGGYTF. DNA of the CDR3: TGTGCCAGCAGTGGATCAGGGGGCGGCTACACCTTC.